This T cell receptor beta chain was observed in a study of shared clonotypes between healthy human individuals. This table comes from immunoSEQ multiplex PCR, and its TCRdb copy is limited to in-frame clones, with some not included. In the table there are approximately 600,000 clones, approximately 95% of which are singletons. Deletions cut 0 bases from V and 4 bases from J, with 21 bases between. Germline loops: CDR1 MGHRA, CDR2 YSYEKL. This CDR3 has 18 residues. Terminally differentiated effector memory CD45RA+ cells were excluded from the naive CD8 cells, which were CD45RO-negative and positively selected for CCR7.

Sequencing was done on a sample of naive CD8+ T cells sorted from blood. V usage is TRBV4-1 and J usage is TRBJ1-2, with D hard to call. The clonotype comes from a woman aged 25 to 45 in good health. CDR3 coding DNA: TGCGCCAGCAGCCAAGAAGACTATAGCCGGGCAGGAAGCTATGGCTACACCTTC. Translated: CASSQEDYSRAGSYGYTF.